This T cell receptor (beta chain) was identified during a study of T-cell memory formation after mild COVID-19 (TCRdb year 2021). Looking at the study overall: TCR sequence clusters from the two donors were largely donor specific. Longitudinal TCRalpha and TCRbeta repertoire sequencing tracked T-cell clones expanding and contracting after mild COVID-19 in two donors. The cohort comprised two young, previously healthy adult volunteers, one female and one male.

For sequencing, an Illumina NovaSeq 6000 was employed. cDNA libraries for TCRalpha and TCRbeta were prepared by 5'RACE using constant-segment primers, with sample barcodes and unique molecular identifiers added. Trizol reagent was used to extract RNA from every sample. Libraries were amplified in two PCR steps, with a second sample barcode and Illumina TruSeq adapters added in the second step. The libraries were sequenced on an Illumina NovaSeq using 2 x 150 bp paired-end reads. In the paper's pipeline: With migec v1.2.7, reads were demultiplexed and then collapsed into UMI-guided consensus sequences. Using mixcr v2.1.11, UMI consensuses were aligned to TRA and TRB V and J templates and then assembled into clonotypes. A clonotype was counted as expanded or contracted only when both edgeR and NoisET called the clonotype significant, with the noise models trained on biological replicates. For edgeR calls, the cutoffs were a false discovery rate-adjusted p below 0.01 and a log2 fold-change threshold of 1. As an exploratory analysis of dynamics, max-normalized trajectories of the 1000 most abundant clonotypes were examined by PCA with hierarchical clustering. The CD4 or CD8 phenotype of responding clones was assigned using the separately sequenced CD4+ and CD8+ repertoires. The raw public reads went through TCRdb reprocessing: fastp at Q25, MiXCR clone calling, in-frame beta chains kept. Every CDR3 protein is listed once, alongside the most common genes and DNA of its rows. For this entry, the V and J calls and clone size follow TCRdb and not the study's own pipeline. The sample has about 310,000 distinct CDR3 sequences on record, roughly 15% of them singletons. The ten most abundant clones make up approximately 23% of the sample.

With regard to this clonotype: What antigen it recognizes has not been identified. No much larger clonotype is one base removed from it; base qualities were not supplied.

Trimming removed 6 bases from V and 4 bases from J, leaving 19 bases between the germline ends. The germline V gene encodes CDR1 KGHSH and CDR2 LQKENI. The CDR3 contains 16 residues, cysteine and phenylalanine counted. Only the CDR3 portion is preserved as DNA: 48 bases, with reading frame beginning at the first base. Ficoll-Paque density gradient centrifugation was used to isolate PBMCs. Points the paper makes about the study in general: The study covered only two mild cases, and larger cohorts including severe cases with pre-infection samples were considered necessary. Clones contracting from day 15 to 85 had balanced CD4/CD8 phenotypes, while a second wave expanding from day 15 to 37 was biased towards CD4+. Contracting CD4+ clones were located mainly in the CM and EM memory subsets, whereas CD8+ clones were found to be enriched in EMRA. The second-wave clones that peaked on day 37 were not confirmed to be SARS-CoV-2 specific. Some responding clones were found in pre-infection memory, which suggests that pre-existing cross-reactive memory T cells took part in the SARS-CoV-2 response.

Sequencing used PBMCs or a T cell subset sorted from them (not recorded which). The sequence was collected from a man between 18 and 35 years old who had mild COVID-19 (a few samples of this study predate the infection). The sample titles of this study are shuffled in the database, so cell type and time point are left out; the donor was told from shared clones. The V gene is TRBV18 and the J gene is TRBJ2-1; TRBD1 is perhaps the D gene, given 6 matching bases. The CDR3 is CASSQHYRVLYNEQFF. The nucleotide sequence reads as follows: TGTGCCAGCTCGCAACACTACAGGGTCCTTTACAATGAGCAGTTCTTC.